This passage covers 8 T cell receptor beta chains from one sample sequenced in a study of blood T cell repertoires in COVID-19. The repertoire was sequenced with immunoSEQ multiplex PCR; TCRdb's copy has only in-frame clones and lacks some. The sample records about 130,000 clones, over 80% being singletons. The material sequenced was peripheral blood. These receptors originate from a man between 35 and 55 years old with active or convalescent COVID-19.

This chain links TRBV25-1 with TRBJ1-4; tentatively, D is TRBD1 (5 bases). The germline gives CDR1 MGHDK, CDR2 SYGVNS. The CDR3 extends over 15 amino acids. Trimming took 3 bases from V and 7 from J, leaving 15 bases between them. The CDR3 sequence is CASSEDRDLSEKLFF. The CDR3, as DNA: TGTGCCAGCAGTGAGGACCGGGACTTGAGTGAAAAACTGTTTTTT.

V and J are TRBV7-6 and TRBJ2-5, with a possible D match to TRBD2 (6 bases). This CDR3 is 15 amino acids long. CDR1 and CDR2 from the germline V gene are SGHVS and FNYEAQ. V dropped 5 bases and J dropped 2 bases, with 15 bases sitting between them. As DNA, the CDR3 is TGTGCCAGCAGCCCCCAGGAGGGATTTCAAGAGACCCAGTACTTC. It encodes CASSPQEGFQETQYF. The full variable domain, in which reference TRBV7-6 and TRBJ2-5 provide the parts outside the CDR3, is GAGVSQSPRYKVTKRGQDVALRCDPISGHVSLYWYRQALGQGPEFLTYFNYEAQQDKSGLPNDRFSAERPEGSISTLTIQRTEQRDSAMYRCASSPQEGFQETQYFGPGTRLLVL.

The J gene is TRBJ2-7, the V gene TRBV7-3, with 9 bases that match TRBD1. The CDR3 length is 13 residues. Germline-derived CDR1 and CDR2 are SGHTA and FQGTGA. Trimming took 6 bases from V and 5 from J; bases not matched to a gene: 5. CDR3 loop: CASSNRGRDEQYF. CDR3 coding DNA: TGTGCCAGCAGTAACAGGGGGCGGGACGAGCAGTACTTC.

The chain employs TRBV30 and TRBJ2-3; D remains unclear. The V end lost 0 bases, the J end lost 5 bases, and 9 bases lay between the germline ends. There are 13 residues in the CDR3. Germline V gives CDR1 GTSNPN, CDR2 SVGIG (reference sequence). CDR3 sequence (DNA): TGTGCCTGGAGTGTAAGTCGGGTAGATACGCAGTATTTT. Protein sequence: CAWSVSRVDTQYF.

This CDR3 is CASNQGSNEKLFF. CDR3 in DNA: TGTGCCAGCAACCAGGGATCAAATGAAAAACTGTTTTTT. The genes are TRBV6-5 and TRBJ1-4; maybe TRBD1 (5 bases). The CDR3 loop spans 13 amino acids. V was cut by 7 bases and J by 5 bases, with 11 bases left in between. Germline V lookup: CDR1 MNHEY, CDR2 SVGAGI.

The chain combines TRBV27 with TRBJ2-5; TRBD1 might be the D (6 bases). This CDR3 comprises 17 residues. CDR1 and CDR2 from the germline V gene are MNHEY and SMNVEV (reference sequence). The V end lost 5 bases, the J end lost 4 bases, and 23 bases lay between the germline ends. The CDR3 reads CASSPARNTGFRETQYF. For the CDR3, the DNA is TGTGCCAGCAGTCCAGCCCGTAATACAGGGTTTAGAGAGACCCAGTACTTC.

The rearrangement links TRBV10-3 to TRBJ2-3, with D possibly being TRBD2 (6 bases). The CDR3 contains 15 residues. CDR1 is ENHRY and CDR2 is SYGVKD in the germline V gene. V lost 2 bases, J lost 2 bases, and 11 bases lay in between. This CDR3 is CAISEVSDYTDTQYF. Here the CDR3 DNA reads TGTGCCATCAGTGAGGTATCGGACTACACAGATACGCAGTATTTT.

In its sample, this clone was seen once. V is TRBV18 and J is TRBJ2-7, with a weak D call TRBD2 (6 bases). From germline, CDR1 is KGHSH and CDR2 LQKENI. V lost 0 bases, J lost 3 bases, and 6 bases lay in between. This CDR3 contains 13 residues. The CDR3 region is CASSPPSGYEQYF. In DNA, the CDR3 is TGTGCCAGCTCACCACCTAGCGGCTACGAGCAGTACTTC.